One sample yielded the 25 T cell receptor beta chains listed below, sequenced in a study of STAT3 mutations in large granular lymphocyte leukemia. Libraries were prepared by immunoSEQ multiplex PCR; TCRdb keeps only in-frame clonotypes and omits some of them. This table has around 13,000 clones, around 85% appearing once. General study points: In T-cell large granular lymphocyte leukemia, about half of patients showed multiple immunodominant subclonotypes.

These receptors' targets are unknown. Source material: peripheral blood mononuclear cells. These TCRs come from a man aged 60-69 years with T-cell large granular lymphocyte leukemia. Some clones in this sample may be carry-over from other donors' samples.

This chain links TRBV29-1 with TRBJ1-2; TRBD1 matches at 7 bases. The CDR3 runs 13 residues. Germline loops: CDR1 SQVTM, CDR2 ANQGSEA. Trimming cost V 3 bases and J 5 bases; bases outside gene matches: 6. CDR3 nucleotide sequence: TGCAGCGTTGACGACAGGGAGCGGTATGGCTACACCTTC. Encoded protein: CSVDDRERYGYTF.

This clone was seen just once. V gene TRBV7-2 combines with J gene TRBJ2-2, with D possibly being TRBD2 (5 bases). Germline CDR1 and CDR2: SGHTA and FQGNSA. V lost 6 bases and J lost 4, with 15 bases in between. CDR3 length: 15 residues. Written as DNA, the CDR3 is TGTGCCAGCAGACCGGACGGACTCCCCACCGGGGAGCTGTTTTTT. Protein: CASRPDGLPTGELFF.

The CDR3 DNA sequence: TGTGCCAGCAGCCTCCGGGACACCAATCAGCCCCAGCATTTT. It codes for CASSLRDTNQPQHF. J is TRBJ1-5 and V is TRBV6-6; tentative D call: TRBD1 (6 bases). The CDR3 extends over 14 amino acids. From germline, CDR1 is MNHNY and CDR2 SVGAGI (reference sequence). The germline V and J ends were trimmed by 6 bases and 3 bases, with 12 bases remaining between them.

The chain is built from TRBV6-5 and TRBJ2-1; TRBD2 aligns across 7 bases. This CDR3 is built from 15 residues. Germline trimming cut 0 bases from V and 8 bases from J; bases unmatched to any gene: 7. The germline V gene has CDR1 MNHEY and CDR2 SVGAGI. This CDR3 is CASSYSQAGVHEQFF. In nucleotides, the CDR3 is TGTGCCAGCAGTTACTCGCAGGCGGGAGTGCATGAGCAGTTCTTC.

V gene TRBV7-3 combines with J gene TRBJ2-1; possibly TRBD1 or TRBD2 for D (5 bases each). Germline V gene data show CDR1 as SGHTA and CDR2 as FQGTGA. CDR3 length: 14 amino acids. Trimming removed 1 base at V and 7 bases at J, with 11 bases between. As DNA, the CDR3 is TGTGCCAGCAGCTTAAGGTCAGGGAGTAATGAGCAGTTCTTC. It translates to CASSLRSGSNEQFF.

This chain connects TRBV7-9 to TRBJ1-2; D gene uncertain. Germline assignment: CDR1 SEHNR and CDR2 FQNEAQ (reference sequence). Trimming stripped 5 bases from V and 6 bases from J, with 10 bases between. The CDR3 sequence is 12 residues long. Written as DNA, the CDR3 is TGTGCCAGCAGCCCCCGGTTTGATGGCTACACCTTC. Its translation: CASSPRFDGYTF.

The chain employs TRBV27 and TRBJ2-7; D is perhaps TRBD1 (6 bases). The V gene lost 4 bases and the J gene lost 0 bases, with 10 bases spanning the gap. This CDR3 spans 14 amino acids. CDR1 is MNHEY, CDR2 SMNVEV, per germline (reference sequence). CDR3 loop: CASSSDSVSYEQYF. The CDR3 DNA follows: TGTGCCAGCAGTTCGGACAGCGTCTCCTACGAGCAGTACTTC.

The chain links TRBV19 to TRBJ2-7; the D gene is possibly TRBD2 (6 bases). This CDR3 has 14 amino acids. Between the trimmed V and J ends, which lost 5 bases and 7 bases, there was a span of 18 bases. The V gene's germline CDR1 is LNHDA and CDR2 SQIVND (reference sequence). Written as DNA, the CDR3 is TGTGCCAGTAGTGTACAGGTCTCCGCGGGGGAGCAGTACTTC. Protein product: CASSVQVSAGEQYF. The whole variable domain, filled in from reference TRBV19 and TRBJ2-7, reads DGGITQSPKYLFRKEGQNVTLSCEQNLNHDAMYWYRQDPGQGLRLIYYSQIVNDFQKGDIAEGYSVSREKKESFPLTVTSAQKNPTAFYLCASSVQVSAGEQYFGPGTRLTVT.

This clone was observed once. This rearrangement joins TRBV5-6 to TRBJ2-1; D is perhaps TRBD2 (6 bases). Between the trimmed V and J ends, which lost 4 bases and 0 bases, there was a span of 14 bases. The CDR3 extends over 16 amino acids. Germline CDR1 SGHDT, CDR2 YYEEEE. CDR3 bases: TGTGCCAGCAGCCCAAGGGACTTGAGCTCCTACAATGAGCAGTTCTTC. This sequence encodes CASSPRDLSSYNEQFF.

CDR3 DNA sequence: TGTGCCAGCAGTTCTAGCGGAGGCCCCTACGAGCAGTACTTC. Its translation is CASSSSGGPYEQYF. The chain carries TRBV27 and TRBJ2-7, with TRBD2 matching 7 bases. Germline CDR1 MNHEY, CDR2 SMNVEV (reference sequence). CDR3 length: 14 amino acids. V was pared by 4 bases and J by 2 bases, with 5 bases of the junction left unmatched.

The gene calls are TRBV30 and TRBJ1-5; possibly TRBD1 for D (5 bases). In germline, CDR1 is GTSNPN, CDR2 SVGIG (reference sequence). V gave up 6 bases and J gave up 6 bases, with 12 bases separating them. The CDR3 totals 12 residues. CDR3 sequence: CACQGRGQPQHF. CDR3 sequence (DNA): TGTGCCTGTCAGGGACGCGGTCAGCCCCAGCATTTT.

This clone was picked up one time. The chain uses TRBV27 and TRBJ2-7; a possible D gene is TRBD2 (6 bases). This CDR3 contains 15 residues. The V gene's germline CDR1 is MNHEY and CDR2 SMNVEV (reference sequence). The ends were cut back, 5 bases at V and 1 base at J, with 15 bases in the middle. The CDR3 region has the DNA TGTGCCAGCAGTACCATTATAGCGGCTTCCTACGAGCAGTACTTC. This encodes CASSTIIAASYEQYF.

The chain links TRBV29-1 to TRBJ1-1, with 9 positions matching TRBD1. V shed 8 bases and J 14 bases; nucleotides not matched to a gene: 18. The V gene's germline CDR1 is SQVTM and CDR2 ANQGSEA. This CDR3 region has 13 residues. The chain's CDR3 is CSSRAGTGPNGFF. The DNA for the CDR3 is TGCAGCTCCCGGGCGGGGACAGGGCCAAACGGGTTCTTT.

V usage is TRBV5-1 and J usage is TRBJ2-5, with TRBD2 as a possible D gene (6 bases). Per the germline V gene, CDR1 is SGHRS and CDR2 is YFSETQ. The CDR3 consists of 13 residues. V shed 4 bases and J shed 4 bases, with 11 bases lying between them. The CDR3 DNA reads TGCGCCAGCAGCCCCCTGGGGGGAGAGACCCAGTACTTC. Residues: CASSPLGGETQYF.

This chain links TRBV7-2 with TRBJ1-4; 8 positions agree with TRBD1. The CDR3 covers 18 residues. V lost 4 bases to trimming and J lost 8 bases; unmatched junction nucleotides: 18. Germline-derived CDR1 and CDR2 are SGHTA and FQGNSA. The DNA of the CDR3 is TGTGCCAGCAGCTACGACCCCGGTAGGACAGGGAAGGAAGAAAAACTGTTTTTT. Translating gives CASSYDPGRTGKEEKLFF.

The rearrangement links TRBV11-2 to TRBJ2-1; TRBD2 is a possible D gene (6 bases). The CDR3 length is 16 residues. Germline CDR1 is SGHAT and CDR2 is FQNNGV. With 3 bases removed from V and 8 bases from J, the gap between germline ends came to 20 bases. The CDR3 region has the DNA TGTGCCAGCAGCTTCAATGGGGCGGGATCGTATTATGAGCAGTTCTTC. Translated, it gives CASSFNGAGSYYEQFF.

The chain employs TRBV5-4 and TRBJ2-7, with 11 bases identical to TRBD2. Germline V lookup: CDR1 SGHNT, CDR2 YYREEE (reference sequence). The CDR3 totals 16 residues. V shed 4 bases, J shed 2 bases, and the junction held 8 bases outside the gene matches. CDR3 protein: CASSLTSGRPPYEQYF. The CDR3 nucleotides read TGTGCCAGCAGCCTCACTAGCGGGAGACCTCCCTACGAGCAGTACTTC.

The rearrangement joins TRBV7-2 to TRBJ1-4; 8 nucleotides agree with TRBD1. Trimming removed 1 base from V and 0 bases from J; junction bases left unmatched: 4. Germline V gives CDR1 SGHTA, CDR2 FQGNSA. This CDR3 spans 17 amino acids. CDR3 sequence reads: CASSLGQGFATNEKLFF. The CDR3 region has the DNA TGTGCCAGCAGCTTAGGACAGGGGTTTGCAACTAATGAAAAACTGTTTTTT.

This rearrangement joins TRBV27 to TRBJ2-2, with 8 nucleotides matching TRBD2. J was trimmed by 5 bases and V by 4 bases; bases with no gene match: 9. CDR1 is MNHEY and CDR2 is SMNVEV in the germline V gene (reference sequence). This CDR3 contains 16 residues. The CDR3 protein is CASSSLLAGQTGELFF. The CDR3 region has the DNA TGTGCCAGCAGTTCGCTTCTAGCGGGCCAGACCGGGGAGCTGTTTTTT.

This chain joins TRBV5-1 and TRBJ2-3; D gene uncertain. Trimming removed 6 bases from V and 0 bases from J, with 11 bases in between. Germline V gene lookup returns CDR1 SGHRS and CDR2 YFSETQ. The CDR3 has 14 residues. Here the CDR3 reads CASTFLGSTDTQYF. CDR3 in DNA: TGCGCCAGCACATTTTTGGGGAGCACAGATACGCAGTATTTT.

The rearrangement links TRBV21-1 to TRBJ1-5; the table's D call of TRBD1 was not tested on the DNA. TRBV21-1 is marked as a pseudogene. This CDR3 has 16 residues. CDR3 coding DNA: TGTGCCAGCAGCCTCGGACAGTGGGATGACAATCAGCCCCAGCATTTT. This codes for CASSLGQWDDNQPQHF.

The chain joins TRBV30 to TRBJ2-7; D is perhaps TRBD1 or TRBD2 (5 bases each). Trimming pared 4 bases from V and 3 bases from J, leaving 10 bases between. Germline CDR1 reads GTSNPN; CDR2 reads SVGIG (reference sequence). The CDR3 is made up of 12 amino acids. In DNA, the CDR3 is TGTGCCTGGAAGGGACCTCTCTACGAGCAGTACTTC. Residues: CAWKGPLYEQYF.

The chain has TRBV6-6 and TRBJ1-5; the match to TRBD1 covers 7 bases. Germline CDR1 is MNHNY and CDR2 is SVGAGI (reference sequence). The CDR3 extends over 13 amino acids. J lost 5 bases, V lost 10 bases, and 8 bases had no gene match. CDR3 coding DNA: TGTGCCATAGGGACAGCCTTTGATCAGCCCCAGCATTTT. Residues: CAIGTAFDQPQHF.

The gene calls are TRBV6-1 and TRBJ2-5; D ambiguous. The CDR3 runs 13 residues. Trimming took 4 bases from V and 5 from J, leaving 11 bases between them. The V gene's germline CDR1 is MNHNS and CDR2 SASEGT. The CDR3 reads CASSVLVGETQYF. CDR3 nucleotides: TGTGCCAGCAGTGTTCTAGTAGGGGAGACCCAGTACTTC.

This chain joins TRBV5-1 and TRBJ1-4; 8 bases line up with TRBD1. The germline V gene has CDR1 SGHRS and CDR2 YFSETQ. This CDR3 contains 15 residues. After removal of 4 bases from V and 7 bases from J, the junction contained 9 bases not matched to a gene. CDR3 region: CASSTEQGGGEKLFF. For the CDR3, the DNA is TGCGCCAGCAGCACAGAACAGGGGGGGGGTGAAAAACTGTTTTTT.